This is a list of T cell receptor beta chains from one sample in a study of T cells after yellow fever vaccination. TCRdb independently ran MiXCR on the 5' RACE reads; one entry per CDR3 protein. The table includes about 510,000 distinct CDR3 sequences, roughly 22% detected once. Sequences were derived from PBMCs, sampled roughly 23 days after the first yellow fever vaccination. Source of these receptors: a man aged 18 to 29 who received the YFV17D yellow fever vaccine. Both conserved end residues are part of each CDR3. Some rows mark clone size as missing; the rest say once, few, many or name a class of expanded clone.

size	V	J	CDR3
few	TRBV12-3/TRBV12-4	TRBJ1-1	CASRLGGDEAFF
-	TRBV4-3	TRBJ1-5	CASSQEQGYQPQHF
-	TRBV20-1	TRBJ2-7	CSARRAGEQGEQYF
-	TRBV27	TRBJ2-2	CASSFITGELFF
few	TRBV29-1	TRBJ2-3	CSVERGGITDTQYF
few	TRBV12-3/TRBV12-4	TRBJ1-2	CASSWQGARGGYTF
few	TRBV5-1	TRBJ2-1	CASSFGTSGEEEQFF
few	TRBV2	TRBJ2-7	CASSDVAGGVYEQYF
-	TRBV11-1	TRBJ1-3	CASSYASGNTIYF
few	TRBV5-1	TRBJ2-3	CASSTGTASNTQYF